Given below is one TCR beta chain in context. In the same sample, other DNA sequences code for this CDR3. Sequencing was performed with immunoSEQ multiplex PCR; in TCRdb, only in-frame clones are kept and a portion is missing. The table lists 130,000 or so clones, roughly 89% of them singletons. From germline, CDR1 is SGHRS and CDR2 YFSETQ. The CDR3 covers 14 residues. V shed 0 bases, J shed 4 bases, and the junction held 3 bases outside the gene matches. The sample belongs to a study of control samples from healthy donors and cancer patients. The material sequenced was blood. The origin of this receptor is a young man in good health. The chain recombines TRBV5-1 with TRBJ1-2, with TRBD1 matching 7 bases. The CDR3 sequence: CASSLGQGSYGYTF. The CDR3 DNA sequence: TGCGCCAGCAGCTTGGGACAGGGATCCTATGGCTACACCTTC.